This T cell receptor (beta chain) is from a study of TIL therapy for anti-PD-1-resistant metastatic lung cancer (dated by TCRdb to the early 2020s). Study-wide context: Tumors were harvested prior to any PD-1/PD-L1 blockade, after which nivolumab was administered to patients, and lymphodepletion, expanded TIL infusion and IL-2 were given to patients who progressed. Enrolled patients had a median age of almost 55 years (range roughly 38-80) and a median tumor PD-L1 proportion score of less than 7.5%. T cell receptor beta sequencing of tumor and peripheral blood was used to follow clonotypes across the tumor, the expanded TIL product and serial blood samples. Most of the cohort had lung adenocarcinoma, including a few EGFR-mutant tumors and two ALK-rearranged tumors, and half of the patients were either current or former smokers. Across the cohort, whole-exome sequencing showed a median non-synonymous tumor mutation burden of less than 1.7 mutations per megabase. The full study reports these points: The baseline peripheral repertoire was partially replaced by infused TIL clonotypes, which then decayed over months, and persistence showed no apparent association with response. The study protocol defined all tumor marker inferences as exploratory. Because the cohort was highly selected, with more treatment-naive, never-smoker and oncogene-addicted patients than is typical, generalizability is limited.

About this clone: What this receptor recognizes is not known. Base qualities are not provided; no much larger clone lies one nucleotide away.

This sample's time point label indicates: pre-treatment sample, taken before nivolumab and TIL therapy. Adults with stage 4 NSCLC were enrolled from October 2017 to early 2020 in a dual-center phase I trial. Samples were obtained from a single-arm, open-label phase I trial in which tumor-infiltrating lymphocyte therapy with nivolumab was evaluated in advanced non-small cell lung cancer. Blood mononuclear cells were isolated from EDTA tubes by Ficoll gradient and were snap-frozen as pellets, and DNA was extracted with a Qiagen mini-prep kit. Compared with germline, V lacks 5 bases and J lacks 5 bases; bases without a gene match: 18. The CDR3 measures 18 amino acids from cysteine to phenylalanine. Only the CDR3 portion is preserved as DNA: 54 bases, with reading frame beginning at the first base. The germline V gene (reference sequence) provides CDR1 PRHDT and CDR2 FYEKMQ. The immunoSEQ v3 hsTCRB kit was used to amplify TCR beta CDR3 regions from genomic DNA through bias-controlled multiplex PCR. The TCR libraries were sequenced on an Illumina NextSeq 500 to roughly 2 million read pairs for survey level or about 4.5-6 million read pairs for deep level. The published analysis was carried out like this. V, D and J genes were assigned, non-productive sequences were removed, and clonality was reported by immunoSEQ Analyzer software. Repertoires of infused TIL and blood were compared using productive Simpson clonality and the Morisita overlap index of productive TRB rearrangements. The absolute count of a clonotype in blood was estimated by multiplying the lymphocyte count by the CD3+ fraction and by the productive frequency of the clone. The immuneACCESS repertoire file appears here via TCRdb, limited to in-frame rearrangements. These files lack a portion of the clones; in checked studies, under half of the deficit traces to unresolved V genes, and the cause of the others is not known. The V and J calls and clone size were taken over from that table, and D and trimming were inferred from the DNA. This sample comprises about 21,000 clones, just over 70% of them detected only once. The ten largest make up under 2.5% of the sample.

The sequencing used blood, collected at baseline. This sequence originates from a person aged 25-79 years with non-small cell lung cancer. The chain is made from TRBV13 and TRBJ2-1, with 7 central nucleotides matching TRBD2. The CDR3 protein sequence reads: CASSPNGHVGGGDNEQFF. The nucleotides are TGTGCCAGCAGCCCTAACGGCCACGTGGGGGGGGGAGACAATGAGCAGTTCTTC.